This TCR beta chain was retrieved from a study of identical twins. Study observations and caveats: The study based its conclusions on cross-sectional statistical analysis and did not follow the same donors.

This clonotype was recorded many times. Its antigen is unidentified. TCRdb called the 5' RACE reads again in MiXCR, with one record for every CDR3 protein. The repertoire has 250,000 or so distinct CDR3 sequences, about 8.3% of them found once; the top ten carry less than 4%. This sample also appeared in a second study, on yellow fever vaccine responses in identical twins.

The sequencing sample was made of CD8+ T cells sorted from blood. The TCR comes from a woman aged 18 to 35 in good health.

The CDR3, as DNA: TGTGCCAGCAGCCAAACCTCCGGGGACGGCCAAGAGACCCAGTACTTC. The encoded protein is CASSQTSGDGQETQYF. The V and J genes are TRBV6-1 and TRBJ2-5; either TRBD1 or TRBD2 may supply D (5 bases each). Germline V CDR1 and CDR2: MNHNS, SASEGT. The V and J ends lost 6 bases and 1 base respectively, with 18 bases between them. The CDR3 covers 16 residues.